This TCR beta chain was found in a study of blood T cell repertoires in COVID-19. Overall study: The samples span acute and convalescent COVID-19 from the United States, Italy and Spain. PBMCs, B-cell-depleted T cells, or T cells provided the cDNA or gDNA that made up the material.

The length of the CDR3 is 16 residues. V lost 7 bases and J 7 bases, leaving 23 bases between the germline ends. Original analysis: How many nucleated cells were present was estimated from reference gene primer amplification. Measured with immunoSEQ multiplex PCR; TCRdb has only the in-frame clones, and not every one. Clone size and V and J calls were adopted from that table, with D and trimming inferred from the DNA. The sample has 470,000 or so clones, 75% to 90% seen once. The specimen sequenced was peripheral blood. The chain recombines TRBV23-1 with TRBJ2-1; no definite D call. TRBV23-1 is flagged as an ORF with uncertain function. The source is a woman aged 30 to 39 with acute or convalescent COVID-19. CDR3 protein: CASNKGTVSSQNEQFF. CDR3 coding DNA: TGCGCCAGCAACAAAGGTACAGTCTCTTCACAGAATGAGCAGTTCTTC.